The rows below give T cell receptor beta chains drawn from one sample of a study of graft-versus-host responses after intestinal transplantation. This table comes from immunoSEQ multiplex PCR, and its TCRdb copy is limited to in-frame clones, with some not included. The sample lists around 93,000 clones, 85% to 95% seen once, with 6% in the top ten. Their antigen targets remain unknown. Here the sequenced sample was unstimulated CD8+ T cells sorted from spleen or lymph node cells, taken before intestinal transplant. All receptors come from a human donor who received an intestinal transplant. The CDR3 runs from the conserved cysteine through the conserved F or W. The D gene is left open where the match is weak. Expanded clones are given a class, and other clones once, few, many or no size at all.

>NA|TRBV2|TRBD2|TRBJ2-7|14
TGTGCCAGGGGAACTAGCGGGAGTCCCTACGAGCAGTACTTC
CARGTSGSPYEQYF
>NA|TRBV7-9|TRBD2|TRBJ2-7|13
TGTGCCAGCAGCCCTAGCGGGAGGGACGAGCAGTACTTC
CASSPSGRDEQYF
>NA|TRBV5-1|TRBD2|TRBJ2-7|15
TGCGCCAGCAGCTTTTTGGGACTAGCGACGGACGAGCAGTACTTC
CASSFLGLATDEQYF
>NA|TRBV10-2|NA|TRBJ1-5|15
TGCGCCAGCAGTGAGTCAGCGGAAGAAGATCAGCCCCAGCATTTT
CASSESAEEDQPQHF
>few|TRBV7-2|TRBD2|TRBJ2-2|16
TGTGCCAGCAGGGGGGGGAGACTAGTAACCTCCGGGGAGCTGTTTTTT
CASRGGRLVTSGELFF
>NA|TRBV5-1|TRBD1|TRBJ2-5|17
TGCGCCAGCAGCCCATACTACAGGGGCCGCCTTCAAGAGACCCAGTACTTC
CASSPYYRGRLQETQYF
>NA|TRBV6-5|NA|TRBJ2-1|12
TGTGCCAGCACATCGGGGGAAAGAAACCAGTTCTTC
CASTSGERNQFF
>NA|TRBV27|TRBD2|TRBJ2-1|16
TGTGCCAGCAGTTCACTAGCGCCTAGCTCCTACAATGAGCAGTTCTTC
CASSSLAPSSYNEQFF
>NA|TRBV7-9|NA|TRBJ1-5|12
TGTGCCAGCAGCACACAGGATCAGCCCCAGCATTTT
CASSTQDQPQHF
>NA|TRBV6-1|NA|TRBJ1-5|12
TGTGCCAGCAGTGAACTCGGACAGCCCCAGCATTTT
CASSELGQPQHF
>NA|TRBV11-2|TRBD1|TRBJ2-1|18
TGTGCCAGCAGCTCCCCACGGTTGTGGACAGGGGGCCCCAATGAGCAGTTCTTC
CASSSPRLWTGGPNEQFF
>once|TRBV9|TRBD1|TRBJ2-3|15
TGTGCCAGCAGCGGAGGACAGGGGGTATCGGATACGCAGTATTTT
CASSGGQGVSDTQYF
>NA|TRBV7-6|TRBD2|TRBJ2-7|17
TGTGCCAGCAGCCCCGACCCTTTAGCGGGAGGTCTTTACGAGCAGTACTTC
CASSPDPLAGGLYEQYF
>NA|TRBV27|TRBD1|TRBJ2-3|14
TGTGCCAGCAGTTTGACAGGGGGCGCAGATACGCAGTATTTT
CASSLTGGADTQYF
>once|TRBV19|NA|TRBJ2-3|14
TGTGCCAGTAGTATCGGGGGATCCACAGATACGCAGTATTTT
CASSIGGSTDTQYF
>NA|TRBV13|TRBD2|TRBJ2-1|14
TGTGCCAGCAGCCTAGCGGAGTTCAGCAATGAGCAGTTCTTC
CASSLAEFSNEQFF
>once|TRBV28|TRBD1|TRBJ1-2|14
TGTGCCAGCAGACCCCCCGGGACAGGGTATGGCTACACCTTC
CASRPPGTGYGYTF
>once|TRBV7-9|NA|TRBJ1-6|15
TGTGCCAGCAGCGACGCCGCAACAGACGATTCACCCCTCCACTTT
CASSDAATDDSPLHF
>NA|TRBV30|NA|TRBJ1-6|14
TGTGCCTGGATCTTACAGGGATCGCCACCACCCCTCCACTTT
CAWILQGSPPPLHF
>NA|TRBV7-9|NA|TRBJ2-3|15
TGTGCCAGCAGCTTACTACTGTCCGGCACAGATACGCAGTATTTT
CASSLLLSGTDTQYF